This T cell receptor beta chain was identified in a study of blood T cell repertoires in COVID-19. Turning to the study itself: COVID-19 samples, acute and convalescent, were from the United States, Italy and Spain.

This clone was counted a few times. Per the original data handling: Reference gene primer amplification yielded estimated nucleated cell counts. Only in-frame clones appear in the TCRdb table, and some are missing; sequencing was by immunoSEQ multiplex PCR. That table gives V, J and clone size, and the DNA gave D and trimming. Among about 160,000 clones, roughly 73% were seen once, and the ten largest hold roughly 2.8%. This CDR3 comprises 14 residues. The receptor was derived from a man between 65 and 85 years old with acute or convalescent COVID-19. Sequenced input: peripheral blood. This chain joins TRBV21-1 and TRBJ1-1; no DNA check was done on the table's D call, TRBD1. TRBV21-1 corresponds to a pseudogene. The CDR3 sequence is CASIAGERGTEAFF. CDR3 in DNA: TGTGCCAGCATCGCAGGGGAGAGGGGGACTGAAGCTTTCTTT.